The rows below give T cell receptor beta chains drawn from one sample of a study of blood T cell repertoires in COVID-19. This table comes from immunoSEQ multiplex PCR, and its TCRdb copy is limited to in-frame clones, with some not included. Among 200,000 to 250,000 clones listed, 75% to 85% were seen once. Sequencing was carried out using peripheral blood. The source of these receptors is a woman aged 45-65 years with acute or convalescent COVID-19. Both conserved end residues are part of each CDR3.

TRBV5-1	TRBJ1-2	CASSPGQVRGYTF
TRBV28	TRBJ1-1	CASSFMGGTEAFF
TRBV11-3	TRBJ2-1	CASSQWGEGHNEQFF
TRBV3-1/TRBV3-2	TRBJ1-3	CASSQATGNTIYF
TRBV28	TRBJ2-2	CASRDRGYTGELFF
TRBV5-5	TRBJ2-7	CASSFGASGGYEQYF
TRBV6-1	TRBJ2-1	CASSEVIYNEQFF
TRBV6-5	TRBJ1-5	CASSYLNQPQHF
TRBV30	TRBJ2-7	CAWSGSYEQYF
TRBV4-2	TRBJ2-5	CASSQLRGGSVETQYF
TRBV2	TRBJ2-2	CASSPTGSGELFF
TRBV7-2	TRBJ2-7	CAVAQSRGRANEQYF
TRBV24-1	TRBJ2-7	CATSDYGTSGRYEQYF
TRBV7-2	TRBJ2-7	CASSLVSGDEQYF
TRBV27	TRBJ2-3	CASSLHPAGNTDTQYF
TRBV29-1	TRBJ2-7	CSVAIRVTHEQYF
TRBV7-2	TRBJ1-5	CASSLKARGGQPQHF
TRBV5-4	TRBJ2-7	CASSRGTDPWEQYF
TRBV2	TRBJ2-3	CASSEGTRRTDTQYF
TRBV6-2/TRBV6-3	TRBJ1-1	CASSYWTDMNTEAFF
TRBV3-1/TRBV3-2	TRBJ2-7	CASSQGPAGGLYEQYF
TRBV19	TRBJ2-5	CASSMVLAGETQYF
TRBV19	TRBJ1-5	CASSKGQGGNQPQHF
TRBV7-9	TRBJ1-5	CASSRDRADQPQHF
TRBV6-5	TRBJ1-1	CASSSSTGPENTEAFF
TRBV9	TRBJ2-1	CASGRSYNEQFF
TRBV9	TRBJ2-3	CASSLRLTDTQYF
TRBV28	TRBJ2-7	CASSLSGSSYEQYF
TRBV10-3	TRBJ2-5	CAIRPGQGSETQYF
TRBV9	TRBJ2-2	CASSPRGGDRGPSRGELFF
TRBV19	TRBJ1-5	CASSTGPEGQPQHF
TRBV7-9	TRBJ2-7	CASSADRDEYF
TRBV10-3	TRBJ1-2	CAITTTGTGGGGYTF
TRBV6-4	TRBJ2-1	CASSRGDSHYNEQFF
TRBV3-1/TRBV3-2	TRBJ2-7	CASSYMGTGGYEQYF
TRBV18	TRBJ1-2	CASSKQEPYGYTF
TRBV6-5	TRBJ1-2	CASSSHSLWDGYTF
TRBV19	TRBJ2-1	CASSRAPREGQSLLNNEQFF
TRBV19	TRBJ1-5	CASSPLPGAGNQPQHF
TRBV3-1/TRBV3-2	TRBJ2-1	CASSQALGLAGVHNEQFF
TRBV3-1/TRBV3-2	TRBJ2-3	CASSPSFGGGTDTQYF
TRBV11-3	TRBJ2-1	CASSLGLAGKGLYNEQFF
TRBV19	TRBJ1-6	CASREPRDTVNSPLHF
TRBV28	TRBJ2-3	CASTKGGLDTQYF
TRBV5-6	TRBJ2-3	CASSFAETLDTQYF
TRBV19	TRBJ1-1	CASRLTGGTEAFF